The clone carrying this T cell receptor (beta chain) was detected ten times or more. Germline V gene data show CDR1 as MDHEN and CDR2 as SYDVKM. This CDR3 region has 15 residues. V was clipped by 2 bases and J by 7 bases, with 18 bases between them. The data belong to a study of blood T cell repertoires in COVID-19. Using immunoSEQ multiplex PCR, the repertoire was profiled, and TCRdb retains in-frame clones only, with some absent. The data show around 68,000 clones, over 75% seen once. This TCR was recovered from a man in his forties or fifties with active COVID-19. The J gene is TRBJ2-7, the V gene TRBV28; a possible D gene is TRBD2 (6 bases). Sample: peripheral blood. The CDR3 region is CASSLATTSSVEQYF. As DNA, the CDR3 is TGTGCCAGCAGTTTAGCGACGACTAGTTCGGTAGAGCAGTACTTC.